This TCR beta chain was retrieved from a study of response to subunit inactivated influenza vaccine. In TCRdb, the RT-PCR reads were re-called with MiXCR into one record per CDR3 protein. The sample consists of roughly 760,000 distinct CDR3 sequences, around 21% of them appearing once. This clonotype was observed a few times. The CDR3 is 14 residues long. V lost 0 bases and J 5 bases, leaving 10 bases between the germline ends. Germline V lookup: CDR1 SGDLS, CDR2 YYNGEE. The chain is built from TRBV9 and TRBJ2-3, with no clear D. This receptor was obtained from a man aged 45-60 years who received an inactivated influenza vaccine. The sequenced sample was PBMCs from blood, obtained around 5 days after vaccination. The CDR3 spells CASSVGGIGDTQYF. In DNA form, the CDR3 reads TGTGCCAGCAGCGTAGGAGGTATCGGAGATACGCAGTATTTT.